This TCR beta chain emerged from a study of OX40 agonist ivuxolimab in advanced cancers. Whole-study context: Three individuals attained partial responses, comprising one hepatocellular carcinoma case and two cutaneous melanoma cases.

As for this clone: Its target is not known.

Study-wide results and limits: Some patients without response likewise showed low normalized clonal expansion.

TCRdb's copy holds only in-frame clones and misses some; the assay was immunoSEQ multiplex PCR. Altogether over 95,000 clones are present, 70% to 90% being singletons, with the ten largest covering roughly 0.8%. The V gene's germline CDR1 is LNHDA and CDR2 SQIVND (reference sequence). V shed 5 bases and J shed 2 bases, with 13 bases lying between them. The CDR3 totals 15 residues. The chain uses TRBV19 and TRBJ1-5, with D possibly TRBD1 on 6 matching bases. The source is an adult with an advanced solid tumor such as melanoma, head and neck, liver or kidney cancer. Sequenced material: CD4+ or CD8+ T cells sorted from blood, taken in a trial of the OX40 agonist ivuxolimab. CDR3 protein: CASSDTGSGNQPQHF. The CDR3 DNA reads TGTGCCAGTAGTGACACAGGGTCGGGCAATCAGCCCCAGCATTTT.